These T cell receptor beta chains were read from a single sample in a study of early T cells in non-severe SARS-CoV-2 infection. MiXCR, applied by TCRdb to the 5' RACE reads, yields one record per CDR3 protein. Here the sample spans tens of thousands of distinct CDR3 sequences, about 10% being singletons. The sequencing used whole blood, collected at baseline. These receptors came from an adult who was a healthcare worker with PCR-confirmed SARS-CoV-2 infection or an uninfected control (not recorded which). Each CDR3 is given with its conserved first and last residue. A D gene is named only where the DNA matches it firmly. Clone size is not always given. Where it is, it says once, few, many or a class for expanded clones.

>13|TRBD1|.|TRBV30|TRBJ2-7
TGTGCCTGGAGCAGGGGGAAGGCCTACGAGCAGTACTTC
CAWSRGKAYEQYF
>14|.|.|TRBV28|TRBJ2-4
TGTGCCAGCAGACCCGAGCCGCAACCAAACATTCAGTACTTC
CASRPEPQPNIQYF
>13|.|few|TRBV19|TRBJ1-6
TGTGCCAGTAGTAACCAGGGACACTCACCCCTCCACTTT
CASSNQGHSPLHF
>14|TRBD1|few|TRBV5-4|TRBJ2-7
TGTGCCAGCAGTCCCGGACAGGTCTCCTACGAGCAGTACTTC
CASSPGQVSYEQYF
>13|TRBD1|few|TRBV28|TRBJ2-1
TGTGCCAGCAGTTTACCGGGACAGGGTGAGCAGTTCTTC
CASSLPGQGEQFF
>14|TRBD1|.|TRBV27|TRBJ2-7
TGTGCCAGCAGTTCCAGGGGGCCCCCCGCCGAGCAGTACTTC
CASSSRGPPAEQYF
>15|TRBD2|.|TRBV5-1|TRBJ2-7
TGCGCCAGCAGCTGGGGTAGCGGGGCCCTTTGGGAGCAGTACTTC
CASSWGSGALWEQYF
>15|.|many|TRBV6-1|TRBJ1-1
TGTGCCAGCAGTGAAGCGCTAGGGGAGAACACTGAAGCTTTCTTT
CASSEALGENTEAFF
>13|.|many|TRBV5-6|TRBJ2-2
TGTGCCAGCAGCCGATATATCACCGGGGAGCTGTTTTTT
CASSRYITGELFF
>13|TRBD1|many|TRBV2|TRBJ1-4
TGTGCCAGCAGCGAGGACAGGGATGAAAAACTGTTTTTT
CASSEDRDEKLFF
>14|TRBD1|few|TRBV3-1|TRBJ1-6
TGTGCCAGCAGCCCCGGGACAGGCAATTCACCCCTCCACTTT
CASSPGTGNSPLHF
>15|TRBD2|many|TRBV2|TRBJ2-7
TGTGCCAGCCGGGCTAGCGGGGGCCTCACCTACGAGCAGTACTTC
CASRASGGLTYEQYF
>15|TRBD1|many|TRBV18|TRBJ2-7
TGTGCCAGCTCCCCCGGACAGGGGCGAGATACGGGGCAGTACTTC
CASSPGQGRDTGQYF
>14|.|few|TRBV5-1|TRBJ2-5
TGCGCCAGCAGGGAACGGACAGACCAAGAGACCCAGTACTTC
CASRERTDQETQYF
>14|TRBD1|few|TRBV5-5|TRBJ1-4
TGTGCCAGCAGCCCCGGACAGGGGAGTGAAAAACTGTTTTTT
CASSPGQGSEKLFF
>14|.|.|TRBV6-5|TRBJ1-2
TGTGCCAGCAGTTATTCTGACAGGTTCTATGGCTACACCTTC
CASSYSDRFYGYTF
>17|.|.|TRBV3-1|TRBJ2-7
TGTGCCAGCAGCCAATGGTCAGGGAAAAGTATATTTTACGAGCAGTACTTC
CASSQWSGKSIFYEQYF
>14|TRBD2|many|TRBV20-1|TRBJ2-7
TGCAGTGCTACCTCTAGCGGGGGGGCCTACGAGCAGTACTTC
CSATSSGGAYEQYF
>15|.|many|TRBV12-3/TRBV12-4|TRBJ1-1
TGTGCCAGCACCCCCCGGTTGGGATTGGGCACTGAAGCTTTCTTT
CASTPRLGLGTEAFF
>14|.|.|TRBV4-3|TRBJ2-2
TGCGCCAGCAGCCAAGTAGGGGGTTCCGGGGAGCTGTTTTTT
CASSQVGGSGELFF
>12|.|many|TRBV7-8|TRBJ2-7
TGTGCCAGCAGCCCCCCGGCCTACGAGCAGTACTTC
CASSPPAYEQYF
>13|.|many|TRBV14|TRBJ2-1
TGTGCCAGCAGACCCTCAGGGGGGAATGAGCAGTTCTTC
CASRPSGGNEQFF
>14|.|many|TRBV3-1|TRBJ2-3
TGTGCCAGCAGCCAAACGGGGCGCACAGATACGCAGTATTTT
CASSQTGRTDTQYF
>12|.|few|TRBV20-1|TRBJ1-2
TGCAGTGCTGTCAACAGGGTGGGAGGCTACACCTTC
CSAVNRVGGYTF
>13|.|many|TRBV20-1|TRBJ2-5
TGCAGTGCAGAAACAGGGTTAAGAGAGACCCAGTACTTC
CSAETGLRETQYF
>13|.|many|TRBV2|TRBJ2-2
TGTGCCAGCAGTGATTACAAGCGCGGGGAGCTGTTTTTT
CASSDYKRGELFF
>11|.|.|TRBV29-1|TRBJ1-1
TGCAGCGTTGTTTGGGGGGCTGAAGCTTTCTTT
CSVVWGAEAFF